This TCR beta chain was identified in a study of human T cells and chemical hapten exposure. Study results and limitations: Sensitization with DPC brought no change to TCRs above 1 in 1000 in frequency.

In the authors' workflow: TCR counts had a median of about 94,000 per sample and spanned about 20,000 to 700,000. TCRdb re-called the RACE reads with MiXCR, one entry per CDR3 protein. The V and J calls were determined by TCRdb, not by the authors. Among roughly 200,000 distinct CDR3 sequences listed, around 23% were seen once. Time point: patch test 3, about 24 weeks after DPC sensitization. The sample's treatment: therapeutic diphenylcyclopropenone sensitization with weekly scalp DPC. The CDR3 length is 15 residues. From germline, CDR1 is MNHNY and CDR2 SVGAGI (reference sequence). Germline trimming cut 5 bases from V and 4 bases from J; bases unmatched to any gene: 6. This clonotype appeared a few times. As yet, its antigen is unknown.

Sequenced material: whole blood, taken in connection with sensitization to the hapten diphenylcyclopropenone (DPC). The sequence derives from a woman between 40 and 55 years old with alopecia areata. Some clones in this sample may be carry-over from other donors' samples. The chain links TRBV6-6 to TRBJ1-5, with 9 positions matching TRBD1. This chain's CDR3 is CASSPGTGRNQPQHF. The DNA for the CDR3 is TGTGCCAGCAGTCCCGGGACAGGGAGAAATCAGCCCCAGCATTTT.